Listed here is a single T cell receptor (beta chain). This entry is derived from a study of blood T cell repertoires in COVID-19. Study overall: Acute and convalescent COVID-19 specimens originated in the United States, Italy and Spain.

In the authors' methods: Amplification of reference gene primers was used by the study to estimate nucleated cell counts. Sequenced by immunoSEQ multiplex PCR; TCRdb stores in-frame clones only, minus some. V, J and clone size are taken as reported in that table, and D and trimming were inferred from the DNA itself. The sample lists 300,000 to 400,000 clones, 65% to 90% seen once, with around 7.2% in the top ten. This TCR came from a human donor in a cohort sampled during active COVID-19. The material sequenced was peripheral blood.

The CDR3 sequence is CATSGSARGGNQPQHF. The CDR3 region has the DNA TGTGCCACCAGTGGCTCCGCCAGGGGTGGCAATCAGCCCCAGCATTTT. This chain uses TRBV24-1 with TRBJ1-5, with TRBD1 as a possible D gene (6 bases). Germline CDR1 is KGHDR and CDR2 is SFDVKD. This CDR3 region has 16 residues. Trimming removed 5 bases at V and 2 bases at J, with 15 bases between.